This is a list of T cell receptor beta chains from one sample in a study of cytomegalovirus exposure and HLA in healthy donors. Data came from immunoSEQ multiplex PCR; TCRdb stores just in-frame clones and leaves some out. Of 100,000 to 150,000 clones in the sample, 74% were seen once. Input material: PBMCs. The receptors shown here come from a woman in her 50s in good health and CMV-seropositive. CDR3s include the opening cysteine and the closing phenylalanine or tryptophan. A D gene is named only where the DNA matches it firmly. Size is omitted from some rows. Given values are once, few, many or a class for expanded clones.

j_call v_call clone_size d_call cdr3_nt cdr3_aa
TRBJ2-3 TRBV2 - TRBD2 TGTGCCAGCCTTTTAGCGGGGAGCTCAGATACGCAGTATTTT CASLLAGSSDTQYF
TRBJ1-5 TRBV6-1 - - TGTGCCAGCAGTGAATCAGGAGGGTATCAGCCCCAGCATTTT CASSESGGYQPQHF
TRBJ2-3 TRBV9 - - TGTGCCAGCAGCGGAACTCTGCGCGATACGCAGTATTTT CASSGTLRDTQYF
TRBJ2-1 TRBV20-1 - - TGCAGCGCATCTGGGGGCCATGAGCAGTTCTTC CSASGGHEQFF
TRBJ2-3 TRBV11-2 few TRBD2 TGTGCCAGCAGCTACCTGGATAGCGGGGGCACAGATACGCAGTATTTT CASSYLDSGGTDTQYF
TRBJ2-1 TRBV7-3 few TRBD1 TGTGCCAGCAGCTTAAGATCGCAGGGGGCTATTTCATCCTACAATGAGCAGTTCTTC CASSLRSQGAISSYNEQFF
TRBJ1-2 TRBV4-2 - - TGTGCCAGCAGCCCACTAGGCCCACAGGGAGGGGGCTACACCTTC CASSPLGPQGGGYTF
TRBJ1-6 TRBV5-1 - - TGCGCCAGCAGCTTCAGTGGCTTCTCCTATAATTCACCCCTCCACTTT CASSFSGFSYNSPLHF
TRBJ2-7 TRBV2 - TRBD2 TGTGCCAGCAGCGTACTAGCGAACGAGCAGTACTTC CASSVLANEQYF
TRBJ2-5 TRBV19 - - TGTGCCAGTAGTATTGGGCGAACCGGGACCCAGTACTTC CASSIGRTGTQYF
TRBJ1-1 TRBV27 - - TGTGCCAGCAGTCTGGACAGTTTGAACACTGAAGCTTTCTTT CASSLDSLNTEAFF
TRBJ1-2 TRBV6-6 once - TGTGCCAGCAGTCTAGGCCCAGTCTACTATGGCTACACCTTC CASSLGPVYYGYTF
TRBJ1-2 TRBV7-9 - TRBD1 TGTGCCAGCAGCCGGACAGGGGGCCTGGGCTACACCTTC CASSRTGGLGYTF
TRBJ2-5 TRBV2 - TRBD2 TGTGCCAGCAGCAGCAATAGCGGGGGTGGAGAGACCCAGTACTTC CASSSNSGGGETQYF
TRBJ1-2 TRBV7-2 - - TGTGCCAGCAGCTTATGGCTTGGCTACACCTTC CASSLWLGYTF
TRBJ2-5 TRBV7-7 - - TGTGCCAGCACCCCATTAGAACAGACCCAGTACTTC CASTPLEQTQYF
TRBJ1-1 TRBV6-1 - - TGTGCCAGCCACAAGGAGGGTGTCTCTGAAGCTTTCTTT CASHKEGVSEAFF
TRBJ1-5 TRBV19 - TRBD1 TGTGCCAGTAGTTTCTACCGGGACAGTAATCAGCCCCAGCATTTT CASSFYRDSNQPQHF
TRBJ2-2 TRBV5-4 few - TGTGCCAGCAGGTCAAACACCGGGGAGCTGTTTTTT CASRSNTGELFF
TRBJ2-5 TRBV5-4 - - TGTGCCAGCAGCACATGGAGTTTCGCACAAGAGACCCAGTACTTC CASSTWSFAQETQYF
TRBJ1-1 TRBV28 - - TGTGCCAGCAGCAAACAGGTGTCGTTGGAAGCTTTCTTT CASSKQVSLEAFF
TRBJ1-3 TRBV6-4 - - TGTGCCAGCAGTGAACCAGGGGTGGTTACTGGAAACACCATATATTTT CASSEPGVVTGNTIYF
TRBJ1-4 TRBV4-3 few TRBD1 TGCGCCAGCAGCCACGGTGGACAGGGCGGAGAAAAACTGTTTTTT CASSHGGQGGEKLFF
TRBJ2-5 TRBV11-3 once TRBD2 TGTGCCAGCAGCCGGGGAGGGCCCGGGGAGACCCAGTACTTC CASSRGGPGETQYF
TRBJ2-5 TRBV30 - TRBD1 TGTGCCTGGAACAGGGGCGCTCAAGAGACCCAGTACTTC CAWNRGAQETQYF
TRBJ2-5 TRBV5-4 - - TGTGCCAGCAGCTTGTTTTCGTACCAAGAGACCCAGTACTTC CASSLFSYQETQYF
TRBJ2-7 TRBV10-2 - TRBD1 TGCGCCAGCTCGGGGACCGGACAGGGAGGCGAGCAGTACTTC CASSGTGQGGEQYF
TRBJ2-3 TRBV5-1 - TRBD2 TGCGCCAGCAGCTTAATGGGACTAGCATCAGATACGCAGTATTTT CASSLMGLASDTQYF
TRBJ1-4 TRBV4-1 - TRBD1 TGCGCCAGCAGCCGGGACAGGGGGCTCCTTAAGGATGAAAAACTGTTTTTT CASSRDRGLLKDEKLFF
TRBJ1-2 TRBV5-1 few - TGCGCCAGCAGTGTTGGCGGGGTTAACTATGGCTACACCTTC CASSVGGVNYGYTF
TRBJ1-2 TRBV27 - TRBD1 TGTGCCAGCAGGCGAGAGCACAGGGGGCTCTATGGCTACACCTTC CASRREHRGLYGYTF
TRBJ2-2 TRBV29-1 - - TGCAGCGTTAGCGTTGCTCTAGCCGGCGGGGAGCTGTTTTTT CSVSVALAGGELFF
TRBJ2-7 TRBV2 - TRBD2 TGTGCCAGCATCTTAGCGGGGGGGCCTTTCGAGCAGTACTTC CASILAGGPFEQYF